This is a list of T cell receptor beta chains from one sample in a study of T cells in Graves' hyperthyroidism and ophthalmopathy. MiXCR was run by TCRdb on the multiplex PCR reads, yielding one entry per CDR3 protein. The sample consists of roughly 260,000 distinct CDR3 sequences, just over 14% of them appearing once. The sequenced sample was blood. The source is a woman in her forties with Graves' hyperthyroidism that later progressed to Graves' ophthalmopathy. CDR3s include the opening cysteine and the closing phenylalanine or tryptophan. Rows may omit the clone size; those that give it use once, few, many or a size class.

once | TRBV6-4 | CASSDSIGKQFF
many | TRBV29-1 | CSVEIQDEEDGYTF
many | TRBV7-3 | CASSSHHSGVEQFF
. | TRBV5-1 | CASSRILAGSTDTQYF
few | TRBV7-9 | CASTQGSGANVLTF
many | TRBV5-1 | CASSLKTGIGTEAFF
. | TRBV10-3 | CAINPGLSGGRGTDTQYF
many | TRBV7-8 | CASSFRDRAGANVLTF
. | TRBV12-3/TRBV12-4 | CASSSGRLYNEQFF
many | TRBV19 | CASSLAGEGEQYF
many | TRBV20-1 | CSAIAFNEQFF
few | TRBV6-6 | CASSYLGGSGESEKLFF
many | TRBV27 | CASRTQGYSNYGYTF
many | TRBV5-1 | CASTARGGNTEAFF
many | TRBV12-3/TRBV12-4 | CASTLRAFGNLRAGELFF
many | TRBV6-1 | CASSQTGIPYEQYF
many | TRBV30 | CAWMPGQYNSPLHF
. | TRBV20-1 | CSASNLRSSYNEQFF
many | TRBV28 | CASSSRVPYEQYF
. | TRBV9 | CASSGSGRGFPGQFF
many | TRBV4-1 | CASSPFAGLAKNIQYF
. | TRBV6-6 | CASSYRYNQPQHF
many | TRBV28 | CASSLPSGSADTQYF
many | TRBV10-3 | CAISERLAGGEETQYF
many | TRBV5-5 | CASSLARNPGYEQYF
many | TRBV2 | CASGMGWLNTEAFF
few | TRBV9 | CASSPPGLAGDSDTQYF